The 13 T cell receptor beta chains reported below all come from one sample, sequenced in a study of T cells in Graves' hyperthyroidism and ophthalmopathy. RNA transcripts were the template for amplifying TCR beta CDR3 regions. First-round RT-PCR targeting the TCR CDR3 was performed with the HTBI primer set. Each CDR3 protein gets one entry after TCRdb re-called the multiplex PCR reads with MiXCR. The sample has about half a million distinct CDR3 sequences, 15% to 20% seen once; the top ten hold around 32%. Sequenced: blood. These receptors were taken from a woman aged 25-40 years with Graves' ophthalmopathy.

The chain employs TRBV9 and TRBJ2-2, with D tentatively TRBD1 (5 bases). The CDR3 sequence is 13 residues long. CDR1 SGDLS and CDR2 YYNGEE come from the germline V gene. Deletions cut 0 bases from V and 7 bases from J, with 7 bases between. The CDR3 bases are TGTGCCAGCAGCGTAGGGGGCCACGGGGAGCTGTTTTTT. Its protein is CASSVGGHGELFF.

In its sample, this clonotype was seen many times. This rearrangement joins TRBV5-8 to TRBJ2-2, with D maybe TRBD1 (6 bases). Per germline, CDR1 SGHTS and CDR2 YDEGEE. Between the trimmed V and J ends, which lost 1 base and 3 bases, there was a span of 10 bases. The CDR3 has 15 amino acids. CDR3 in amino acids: CASSLFTGYTGELFF. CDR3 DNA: TGTGCCAGCAGCTTGTTCACAGGGTACACCGGGGAGCTGTTTTTT.

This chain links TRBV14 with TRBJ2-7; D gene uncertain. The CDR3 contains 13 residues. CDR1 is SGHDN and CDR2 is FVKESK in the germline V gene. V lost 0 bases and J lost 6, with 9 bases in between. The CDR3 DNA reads TGTGCCAGCAGCCAAGATTACTGGGGCGAGCAGTACTTC. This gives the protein CASSQDYWGEQYF.

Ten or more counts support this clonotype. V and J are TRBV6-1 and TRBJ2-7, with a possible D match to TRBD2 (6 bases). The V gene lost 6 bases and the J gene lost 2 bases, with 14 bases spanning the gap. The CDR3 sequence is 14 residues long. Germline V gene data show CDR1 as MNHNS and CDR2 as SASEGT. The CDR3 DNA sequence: TGTGCCAGCAGCCGGGACTCTGGGACCTACGAGCAGTACTTC. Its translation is CASSRDSGTYEQYF.

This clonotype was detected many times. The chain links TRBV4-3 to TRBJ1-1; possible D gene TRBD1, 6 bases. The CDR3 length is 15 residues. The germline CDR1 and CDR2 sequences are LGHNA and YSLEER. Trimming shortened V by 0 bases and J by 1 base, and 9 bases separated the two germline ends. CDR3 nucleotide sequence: TGCGCCAGCAGCCAAGAAGGACAGCGGAACACTGAAGCTTTCTTT. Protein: CASSQEGQRNTEAFF.

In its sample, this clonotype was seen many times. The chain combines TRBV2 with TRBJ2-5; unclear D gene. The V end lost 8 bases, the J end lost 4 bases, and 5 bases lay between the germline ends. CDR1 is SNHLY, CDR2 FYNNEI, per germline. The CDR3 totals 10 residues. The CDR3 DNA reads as TGTGCCAGCTTAAGAGAGACCCAGTACTTC. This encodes CASLRETQYF.

DNA of the CDR3: TGCAGTGCTAGAGATCCAGGGGTCGCGAACACCGGGGAGCTGTTTTTT. Amino acid sequence: CSARDPGVANTGELFF. The chain recombines TRBV20-1 with TRBJ2-2; TRBD1 is a possible D gene (6 bases). The V gene lost 0 bases and the J gene lost 0 bases, with 11 bases spanning the gap. Germline CDR1 reads DFQATT; CDR2 reads SNEGSKA (reference sequence). This CDR3 region has 16 residues.

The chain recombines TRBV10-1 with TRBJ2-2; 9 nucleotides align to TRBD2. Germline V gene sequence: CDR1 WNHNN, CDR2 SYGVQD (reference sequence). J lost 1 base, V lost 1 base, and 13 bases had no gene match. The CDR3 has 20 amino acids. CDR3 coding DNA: TGCGCCAGCAGTGAGTTATATGAGGAAGTAGCGGGGGAGAACACCGGGGAGCTGTTTTTT. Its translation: CASSELYEEVAGENTGELFF.

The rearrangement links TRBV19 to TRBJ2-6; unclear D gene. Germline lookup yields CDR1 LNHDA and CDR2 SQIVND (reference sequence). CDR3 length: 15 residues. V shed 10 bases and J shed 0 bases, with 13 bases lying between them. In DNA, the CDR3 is TGTGCCACCCTTGGCAGGAACTCTGGGGCCAACGTCCTGACTTTC. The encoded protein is CATLGRNSGANVLTF.

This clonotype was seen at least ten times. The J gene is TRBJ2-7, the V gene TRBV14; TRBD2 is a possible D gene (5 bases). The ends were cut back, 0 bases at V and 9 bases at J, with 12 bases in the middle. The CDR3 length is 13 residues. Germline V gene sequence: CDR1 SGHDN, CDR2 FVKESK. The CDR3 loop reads CASSQDLRDRQYF. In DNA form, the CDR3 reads TGTGCCAGCAGCCAAGATCTTCGGGATAGGCAGTACTTC.

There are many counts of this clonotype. CDR3 region: CASSQEGLGYNEQFF. The CDR3 bases are TGCGCCAGCAGCCAAGAGGGACTAGGCTACAATGAGCAGTTCTTC. The J gene is TRBJ2-1, the V gene TRBV4-3; TRBD2 matches at 8 bases. The CDR3 is made up of 15 amino acids. V lost 0 bases, J lost 3 bases, and 1 base stayed unmatched. From germline, CDR1 is LGHNA and CDR2 YSLEER.

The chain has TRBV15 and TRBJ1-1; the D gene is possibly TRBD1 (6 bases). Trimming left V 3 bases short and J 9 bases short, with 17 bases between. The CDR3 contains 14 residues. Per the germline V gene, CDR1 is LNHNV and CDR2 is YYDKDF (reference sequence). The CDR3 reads CATSRATGNHQAFF. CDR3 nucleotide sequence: TGTGCCACCAGCAGGGCCACAGGGAATCATCAAGCTTTCTTT.

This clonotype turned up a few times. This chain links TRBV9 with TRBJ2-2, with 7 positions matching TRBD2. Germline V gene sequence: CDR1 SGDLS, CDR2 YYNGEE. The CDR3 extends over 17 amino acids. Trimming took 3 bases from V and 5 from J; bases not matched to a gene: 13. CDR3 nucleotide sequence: TGTGCCAGCAGCGGGTTCTCCGCGGGAGTGCGGACCGGGGAGCTGTTTTTT. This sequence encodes CASSGFSAGVRTGELFF.